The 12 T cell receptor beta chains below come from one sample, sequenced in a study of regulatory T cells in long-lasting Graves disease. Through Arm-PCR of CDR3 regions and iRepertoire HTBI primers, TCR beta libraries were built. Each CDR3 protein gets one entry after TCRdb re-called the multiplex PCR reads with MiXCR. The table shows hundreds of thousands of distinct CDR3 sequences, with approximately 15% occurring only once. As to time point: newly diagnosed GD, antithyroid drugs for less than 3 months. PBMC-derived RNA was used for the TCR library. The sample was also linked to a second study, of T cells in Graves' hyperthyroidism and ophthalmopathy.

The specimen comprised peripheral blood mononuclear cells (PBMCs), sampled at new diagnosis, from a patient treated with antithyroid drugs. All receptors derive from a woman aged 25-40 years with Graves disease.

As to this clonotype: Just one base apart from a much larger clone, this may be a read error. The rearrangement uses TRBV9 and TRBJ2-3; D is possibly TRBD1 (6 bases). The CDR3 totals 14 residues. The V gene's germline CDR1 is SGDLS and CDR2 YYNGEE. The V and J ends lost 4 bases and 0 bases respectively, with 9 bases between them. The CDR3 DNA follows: TGTGCCAGCAGCATAGACAGGAGCACAGATACGCAGTATTTT. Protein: CASSIDRSTDTQYF.

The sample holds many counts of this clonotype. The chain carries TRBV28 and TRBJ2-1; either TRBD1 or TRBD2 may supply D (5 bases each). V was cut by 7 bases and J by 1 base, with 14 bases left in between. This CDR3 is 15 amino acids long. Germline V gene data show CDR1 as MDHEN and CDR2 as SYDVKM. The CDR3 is CASTQRGFSYNEQFF. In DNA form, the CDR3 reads TGTGCCAGCACCCAGAGGGGTTTTTCCTACAATGAGCAGTTCTTC.

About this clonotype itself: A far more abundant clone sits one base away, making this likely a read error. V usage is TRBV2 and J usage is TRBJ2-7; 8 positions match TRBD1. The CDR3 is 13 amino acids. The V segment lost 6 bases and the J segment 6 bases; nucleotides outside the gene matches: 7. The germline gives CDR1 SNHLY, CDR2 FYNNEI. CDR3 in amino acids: CASSRGQAFEQYF. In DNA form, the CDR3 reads TGTGCCAGCAGCCGGGGACAGGCTTTCGAGCAGTACTTC.

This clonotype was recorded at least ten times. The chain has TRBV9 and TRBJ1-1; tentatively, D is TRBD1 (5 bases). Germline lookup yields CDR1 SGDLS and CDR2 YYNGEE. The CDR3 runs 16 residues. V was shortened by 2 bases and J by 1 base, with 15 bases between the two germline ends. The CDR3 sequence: CASSVCWMGGNTEAFF. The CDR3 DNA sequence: TGTGCCAGCAGCGTTTGTTGGATGGGGGGGAACACTGAAGCTTTCTTT.

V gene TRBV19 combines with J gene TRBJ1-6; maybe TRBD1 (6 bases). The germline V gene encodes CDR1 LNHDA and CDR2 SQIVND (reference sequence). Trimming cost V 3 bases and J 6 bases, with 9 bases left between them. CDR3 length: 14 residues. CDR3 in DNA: TGTGCCAGTAGTATCACGGGGGCTAATTCACCCCTCCACTTT. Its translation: CASSITGANSPLHF.

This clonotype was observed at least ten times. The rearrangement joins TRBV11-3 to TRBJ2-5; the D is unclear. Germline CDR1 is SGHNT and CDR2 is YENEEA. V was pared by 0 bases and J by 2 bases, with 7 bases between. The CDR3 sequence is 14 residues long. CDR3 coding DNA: TGTGCCAGCAGCTTAGATCAACGACAAGAGACCCAGTACTTC. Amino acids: CASSLDQRQETQYF.

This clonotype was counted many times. This CDR3 reads CASRPQTGDNSPLHF. The CDR3 DNA is TGTGCCAGTCGGCCTCAAACAGGGGATAATTCACCCCTCCACTTT. The chain carries TRBV28 and TRBJ1-6; 7 bases line up with TRBD1. Germline V lookup: CDR1 MDHEN, CDR2 SYDVKM. The V segment lost 9 bases and the J segment 5 bases; nucleotides outside the gene matches: 10. The CDR3 extends over 15 amino acids. The full variable domain, in which reference TRBV28 and TRBJ1-6 provide the parts outside the CDR3, is DVKVTQSSRYLVKRTGEKVFLECVQDMDHENMFWYRQDPGLGLRLIYFSYDVKMKEKGDIPEGYSVSREKKERFSLILESASTNQTSMYLCASRPQTGDNSPLHFGNGTRLTVT.

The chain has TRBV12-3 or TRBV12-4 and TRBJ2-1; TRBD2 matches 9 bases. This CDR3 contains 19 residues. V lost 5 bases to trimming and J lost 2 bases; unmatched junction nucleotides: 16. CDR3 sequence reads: CASSVLLRGPSGTYNEQFF. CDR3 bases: TGTGCCAGCAGTGTCCTTTTAAGGGGGCCTAGCGGGACCTACAATGAGCAGTTCTTC.

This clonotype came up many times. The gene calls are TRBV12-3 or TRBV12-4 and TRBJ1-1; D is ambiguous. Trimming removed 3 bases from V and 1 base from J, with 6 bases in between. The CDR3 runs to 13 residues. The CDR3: CASSFSPNTEAFF. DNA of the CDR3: TGTGCCAGCAGTTTTTCCCCGAACACTGAAGCTTTCTTT.

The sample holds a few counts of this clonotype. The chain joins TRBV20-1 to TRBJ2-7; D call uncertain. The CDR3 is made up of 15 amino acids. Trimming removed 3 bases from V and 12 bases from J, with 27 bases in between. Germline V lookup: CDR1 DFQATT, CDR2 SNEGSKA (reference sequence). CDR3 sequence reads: CSASLGPELRVRSYF. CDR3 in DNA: TGCAGTGCTAGTCTAGGGCCAGAACTACGAGTGAGGTCGTACTTC.

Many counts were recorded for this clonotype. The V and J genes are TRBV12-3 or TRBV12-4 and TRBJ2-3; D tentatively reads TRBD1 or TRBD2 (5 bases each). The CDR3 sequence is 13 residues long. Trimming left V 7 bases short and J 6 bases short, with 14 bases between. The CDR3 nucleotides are TGTGCCAGCATGCCGGAAGGGACGGATACGCAGTATTTT. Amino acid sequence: CASMPEGTDTQYF.

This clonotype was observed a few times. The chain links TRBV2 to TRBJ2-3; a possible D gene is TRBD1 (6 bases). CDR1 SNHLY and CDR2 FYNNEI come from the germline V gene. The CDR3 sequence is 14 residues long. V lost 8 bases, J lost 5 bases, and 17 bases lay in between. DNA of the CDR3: TGTGCCAGCTCAATGCAGGGGATGAAAGATACGCAGTATTTT. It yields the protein CASSMQGMKDTQYF.